This T cell receptor beta chain is drawn from a study of monozygotic twins with inflammatory bowel disease. Reprocessing the 5' RACE reads, TCRdb reports a single entry for every CDR3 protein and omits DNA. The clone table shows over 150,000 distinct CDR3 sequences, with the ten largest holding 2% to 3%. Per germline, CDR1 SEHNR and CDR2 FQNEAQ (reference sequence). The CDR3 has 13 residues. Isolation of total RNA was performed on whole blood, with no prior T cell sorting. The rearrangement uses TRBV7-9 and TRBJ1-1. The sequenced sample consisted of blood. The TCR originated in a human donor with ulcerative colitis or Crohn's disease, or a healthy co-twin of an affected twin (not recorded which). CDR3 residues: CASRIYRVGEAFF.